Shown below are 25 T cell receptor beta chains from a single sample sequenced in a study of T cells in Graves' hyperthyroidism and ophthalmopathy. Amplified TCR beta CDR3 regions derived from RNA transcripts. The study used the HTBI primer set for a first-round RT-PCR of the TCR CDR3. TCRdb reprocessed the multiplex PCR reads with MiXCR, giving one entry per CDR3 protein. Found here are approximately 510,000 distinct CDR3 sequences, around 20% of them singletons; the top ten hold approximately 26%. Sequencing was carried out using blood. These receptors were collected from a man younger than 30 with Graves' hyperthyroidism.

This clonotype was observed many times. The genes are TRBV24-1 and TRBJ1-2; D unresolved. V shed 2 bases and J shed 8 bases, with 11 bases lying between them. Germline loops: CDR1 KGHDR, CDR2 SFDVKD. The CDR3 is 13 residues long. In nucleotides, the CDR3 is TGTGCCACCAGTGATTCAAAGGGCTACGGCTACACCTTC. This encodes CATSDSKGYGYTF.

Worth noting for this clonotype: Given a much more abundant clone one base away, this may be a read error. The J gene is TRBJ1-3, the V gene TRBV7-6, with 10 bases lining up with TRBD1. Germline trimming cut 5 bases from V and 6 bases from J; bases unmatched to any gene: 10. The germline CDR1 and CDR2 sequences are SGHVS and FNYEAQ. The CDR3 loop spans 16 amino acids. CDR3 sequence: CASSVVGTGVTNTIYF. The CDR3 DNA reads TGTGCCAGCAGCGTAGTCGGGACAGGGGTGACAAACACCATATATTTT. Variable domain in full (rest from reference TRBV7-6 and TRBJ1-3): GAGVSQSPRYKVTKRGQDVALRCDPISGHVSLYWYRQALGQGPEFLTYFNYEAQQDKSGLPNDRFSAERPEGSISTLTIQRTEQRDSAMYRCASSVVGTGVTNTIYFGEGSWLTVV.

The chain has TRBV4-2 and TRBJ2-7; D is ambiguous. V lost 0 bases and J 0 bases, leaving 9 bases between the germline ends. Germline values: CDR1 LGHNA, CDR2 YNFKEQ. The CDR3 extends over 15 amino acids. The CDR3 nucleotides are TGTGCCAGCAGCCAAGATCTGGGCCGCTCCTACGAGCAGTACTTC. This translates into CASSQDLGRSYEQYF.

In its sample, this clonotype was seen many times. The chain combines TRBV27 with TRBJ2-2; D call uncertain. Germline-derived CDR1 and CDR2 are MNHEY and SMNVEV (reference sequence). V was clipped by 2 bases and J by 6 bases, with 7 bases between them. The CDR3 loop spans 13 amino acids. The CDR3 sequence is CASSLIGPGELFF. Here the CDR3 DNA reads TGTGCCAGCAGTTTAATAGGGCCCGGGGAGCTGTTTTTT.

The rearrangement uses TRBV6-5 and TRBJ2-2, with D tentatively TRBD1 (6 bases). The CDR3 totals 16 residues. Per the germline V gene, CDR1 is MNHEY and CDR2 is SVGAGI. V dropped 5 bases and J dropped 5 bases, with 18 bases sitting between them. The CDR3 here is CASSTHRAPGTGELFF. CDR3 sequence (DNA): TGTGCCAGCAGTACCCACAGGGCCCCGGGAACCGGGGAGCTGTTTTTT.

The table lists this clonotype with a few counts. The chain recombines TRBV29-1 with TRBJ1-4; D unclear. The CDR3 covers 14 residues. Germline loops: CDR1 SQVTM, CDR2 ANQGSEA. V gave up 4 bases and J gave up 0 bases, with 9 bases separating them. The CDR3 spells CSVATAATNEKLFF. The CDR3 DNA reads as TGCAGCGTTGCCACAGCTGCAACTAATGAAAAACTGTTTTTT.

The sample holds many counts of this clonotype. The chain combines TRBV6-1 with TRBJ1-2, with D unclear. This CDR3 has 13 amino acids. V gave up 6 bases and J gave up 5 bases, with 13 bases separating them. Germline loops: CDR1 MNHNS, CDR2 SASEGT. CDR3 protein: CASRIGVKYGYTF. The CDR3 nucleotides are TGTGCCAGCAGGATCGGGGTAAAATATGGCTACACCTTC.

This clonotype appeared many times. The chain carries TRBV27 and TRBJ1-1, with D unclear. This CDR3 region has 16 residues. Trimming took off 0 bases at V and 1 base at J, with 12 bases between the two ends. Germline V CDR1 and CDR2: MNHEY, SMNVEV (reference sequence). The CDR3 region has the DNA TGTGCCAGCAGTTTATCGCCCGGGGTTCAGAACACTGAAGCTTTCTTT. It is translated as CASSLSPGVQNTEAFF.

This clonotype was seen ten or more times. The chain has TRBV12-3 or TRBV12-4 and TRBJ2-7; 9 bases are shared with TRBD1. V lost 1 base, J lost 3 bases, and 1 base stayed unmatched. The CDR3 has 14 residues. The CDR3 DNA reads as TGTGCCAGCAGTTTAGGGACAGGGGTCTACGAGCAGTACTTC. Protein: CASSLGTGVYEQYF.

A few counts support this clonotype. The chain links TRBV29-1 to TRBJ2-7; D gene unclear. CDR3 length: 12 amino acids. Germline V gives CDR1 SQVTM, CDR2 ANQGSEA. V was pared by 4 bases and J by 1 base, with 8 bases between. CDR3 DNA: TGCAGCGTTGGGGTAGAATCCTACGAGCAGTACTTC. It specifies CSVGVESYEQYF.

The genes are TRBV5-5 and TRBJ1-1; D is undetermined. The CDR3 contains 14 residues. CDR1 and CDR2 from the germline V gene are SGHKS and YYEKEE (reference sequence). Trimming cost V 0 bases and J 0 bases, with 6 bases left between them. The CDR3 DNA follows: TGTGCCAGCAGCTTGGTTGACTTGAACACTGAAGCTTTCTTT. It yields the protein CASSLVDLNTEAFF.

To note about this clonotype: Since a much larger clone is just one base distant, this may be a read error. The CDR3 is CASSRDFGYTF. CDR3 in DNA: TGTGCCAGCAGTAGGGATTTTGGCTACACCTTC. This chain uses TRBV6-1 with TRBJ1-2; D remains unclear. The V gene's germline CDR1 is MNHNS and CDR2 SASEGT. This CDR3 has 11 amino acids. Trimming removed 5 bases from V and 7 bases from J, with 8 bases in between.

This clonotype was counted many times. The V call is TRBV19, the J call TRBJ1-1; D uncertain. Germline V lookup: CDR1 LNHDA, CDR2 SQIVND (reference sequence). The CDR3 consists of 13 residues. V lost 3 bases to trimming and J lost 3 bases, with 8 bases between them. The CDR3 loop is CASSITADTEAFF. In DNA form, the CDR3 reads TGTGCCAGTAGTATTACAGCGGACACTGAAGCTTTCTTT. The variable domain in full, completed from reference TRBV19 and TRBJ1-1, reads DGGITQSPKYLFRKEGQNVTLSCEQNLNHDAMYWYRQDPGQGLRLIYYSQIVNDFQKGDIAEGYSVSREKKESFPLTVTSAQKNPTAFYLCASSITADTEAFFGQGTRLTVV.

V and J are TRBV28 and TRBJ1-1; D gene ambiguous. Germline-derived CDR1 and CDR2 are MDHEN and SYDVKM. V gave up 6 bases and J gave up 3 bases, with 20 bases separating them. This CDR3 spans 16 amino acids. The CDR3 DNA is TGTGCCAGCAGCCCACCGGGGATTGACCGTCACACTGAAGCTTTCTTT. It specifies CASSPPGIDRHTEAFF.

This clonotype appeared many times. The V call is TRBV6-5, the J call TRBJ2-7, with TRBD1 matching over 9 bases. The germline gives CDR1 MNHEY, CDR2 SVGAGI. The junction had 2 bases not matched to a gene; V was cut back by 5 bases and J by 3 bases. This CDR3 has 13 amino acids. The DNA for the CDR3 is TGTGCCAGCAGTACGGACAGGGGCTACGAGCAGTACTTC. Translation gives CASSTDRGYEQYF.

This clonotype was seen many times. The CDR3 DNA is TGTGCCAGCACGTCTGAGGACAGGGGGCTACAGCCCCAGCATTTT. Protein product: CASTSEDRGLQPQHF. The rearrangement joins TRBV6-1 to TRBJ1-5, with TRBD1 matching 11 bases. The J segment lost 7 bases and the V segment lost 7 bases, leaving 9 bases of the junction unmatched. The CDR3 totals 15 residues. The V gene's germline CDR1 is MNHNS and CDR2 SASEGT.

This chain links TRBV20-1 with TRBJ2-6, with D perhaps assigned TRBD1 or TRBD2 (5 bases each). Germline V CDR1 and CDR2: DFQATT, SNEGSKA (reference sequence). This CDR3 spans 14 amino acids. Trimming stripped 7 bases from V and 4 bases from J, with 14 bases between. This CDR3 reads CSVPSGAGANVLTF. In nucleotides, the CDR3 is TGCAGTGTTCCGTCCGGGGCCGGGGCCAACGTCCTGACTTTC.

The chain recombines TRBV11-2 with TRBJ1-1; possible D gene TRBD1, 5 bases. Germline CDR1 is SGHAT and CDR2 is FQNNGV. This CDR3 is 15 amino acids long. Deletions cut 4 bases from V and 5 bases from J, with 17 bases between. The CDR3 protein is CASSSPGLGRTEAFF. The DNA of the CDR3 is TGTGCCAGCAGCTCCCCGGGACTTGGTAGGACTGAAGCTTTCTTT.

In its sample, this clonotype was seen many times. The chain recombines TRBV12-5 with TRBJ1-1, with unresolved D. The ends were cut back, 7 bases at V and 4 bases at J, with 10 bases in the middle. Germline CDR1 and CDR2: LGHNT and FRNRAP. CDR3 size: 12 residues. For the CDR3, the DNA is TGTGCTAGTGAGGAACCGGGCACTGAAGCTTTCTTT. Residues: CASEEPGTEAFF.

This clonotype was recorded a few times. The V call is TRBV27, the J call TRBJ2-7, with D perhaps TRBD1 (5 bases). Germline CDR1 reads MNHEY; CDR2 reads SMNVEV (reference sequence). Trimming removed 2 bases from V and 2 bases from J, with 13 bases in between. The CDR3 has 15 residues. Written as DNA, the CDR3 is TGTGCCAGCAGTTTAACCGGCAGGGTCCCCTACGAGCAGTACTTC. It codes for CASSLTGRVPYEQYF.

At least ten counts were recorded for this clonotype. The chain couples TRBV29-1 to TRBJ2-7; 7 bases agree with TRBD2. The CDR3 is made up of 14 amino acids. Germline V CDR1 and CDR2: SQVTM, ANQGSEA. V trimming: 4 bases; J trimming: 3 bases; junction bases outside the gene matches: 9. The CDR3 sequence is CSVVRGGPNYEQYF. DNA for the CDR3: TGCAGCGTTGTGAGGGGAGGGCCCAACTACGAGCAGTACTTC.

Ten or more counts support this clonotype. The rearrangement links TRBV2 to TRBJ1-5; perhaps TRBD1 as D (5 bases). CDR3 length equals 14 residues. The V and J ends lost 6 bases and 4 bases respectively, with 13 bases between them. Germline-derived CDR1 and CDR2 are SNHLY and FYNNEI. CDR3 DNA: TGTGCCAGCAGCGCTGACAGTCCTAATCAGCCCCAGCATTTT. It is translated as CASSADSPNQPQHF.

This clonotype was recorded only once. This sequence joins TRBV12-3 or TRBV12-4 and TRBJ1-3; D is undetermined. This CDR3 comprises 14 residues. V shed 5 bases and J shed 7 bases, with 15 bases lying between them. CDR3 in DNA: TGTGCCAGCAGTCCATCTAACTTCGGGAACACCATATATTTT. Its protein product is CASSPSNFGNTIYF.

This clonotype was observed at least ten times. The chain couples TRBV5-6 to TRBJ2-7, with 8 bases identical to TRBD1. V was clipped by 4 bases and J by 7 bases; unmatched bases: 7. Per the germline V gene, CDR1 is SGHDT and CDR2 is YYEEEE. CDR3 length: 13 residues. The CDR3, as DNA: TGTGCCAGCAGCAAGGACAGGGTGGGAGAGCAGTACTTC. As protein: CASSKDRVGEQYF.

In this sample, this clonotype turned up many times. The J gene is TRBJ1-1, the V gene TRBV12-3 or TRBV12-4; D remains unclear. CDR3 length: 12 residues. The V end lost 6 bases, the J end lost 4 bases, and 9 bases lay between the germline ends. In nucleotides, the CDR3 is TGTGCCAGCAGCCCACAGTGCACTGAAGCTTTCTTT. Its translation is CASSPQCTEAFF.